Listed below are T cell receptor beta chains from one sample, sequenced in a study of blood T cell repertoires in COVID-19. Repertoires were generated with immunoSEQ multiplex PCR, while TCRdb's copy carries only in-frame clones and drops some. The data contain about 150,000 clones, roughly 84% of them singletons. Sequenced input: peripheral blood. These receptors all stem from a woman aged 45-65 years with acute or convalescent COVID-19. CDR3s include the opening cysteine and the closing phenylalanine or tryptophan. A D gene is named only where the DNA matches it firmly. Not every row has a clone size; where given, it reads once, few, many or a size class.

J gene,D gene,clone size,V gene,CDR3 protein,CDR3 DNA
TRBJ1-1,NA,NA,TRBV5-1,CASSLQLNTEAFF,TGCGCCAGCAGCTTACAGCTGAACACTGAAGCTTTCTTT
TRBJ1-4,NA,NA,TRBV28,CASSSRQANEKLFF,TGTGCCAGCAGCTCTCGACAGGCTAATGAAAAACTGTTTTTT
TRBJ2-2,NA,once,TRBV11-3,CASSLGIVGGELFF,TGTGCCAGCAGCTTAGGTATCGTCGGCGGGGAGCTGTTTTTT
TRBJ1-6,TRBD1,NA,TRBV25-1,CASRALQGSPLHF,TGTGCCAGCAGGGCTCTACAGGGGTCACCCCTCCACTTT
TRBJ2-3,NA,NA,TRBV12-5,CASGLGQNTDTQYF,TGTGCTAGTGGTTTGGGACAGAACACAGATACGCAGTATTTT
TRBJ2-7,TRBD1,NA,TRBV28,CASSTGGLIYEQYF,TGTGCCAGCAGTACAGGGGGCTTGATCTACGAGCAGTACTTC
TRBJ2-1,TRBD2,NA,TRBV5-1,CASSLEASGSLEQFF,TGCGCCAGCAGCTTGGAGGCTAGCGGGAGTTTAGAGCAGTTCTTC
TRBJ2-6,NA,NA,TRBV3-1/TRBV3-2,CASSQDQTVLSGANVLTF,TGTGCCAGCAGCCAAGATCAAACGGTATTATCTGGGGCCAACGTCCTGACTTTC
TRBJ1-6,TRBD1,NA,TRBV5-6,CASNPTGSVSPLHF,TGTGCCAGCAACCCGACAGGGTCTGTTTCACCCCTCCACTTT
TRBJ1-1,TRBD1,few,TRBV7-2,CASSWMSGGTEAFF,TGTGCCAGCAGCTGGATGTCAGGGGGCACTGAAGCTTTCTTT
TRBJ2-5,TRBD2,NA,TRBV5-6,CASSLLSGGALNQETQYF,TGTGCCAGCAGCTTACTTAGCGGGGGGGCCTTAAACCAAGAGACCCAGTACTTC
TRBJ2-7,NA,NA,TRBV3-1/TRBV3-2,CASRGDLGEQYF,TGTGCCAGCAGGGGGGACTTAGGGGAGCAGTACTTC
TRBJ1-1,NA,NA,TRBV19,CASSIKPGANTEAFF,TGTGCCAGTAGTATCAAACCGGGAGCAAACACTGAAGCTTTCTTT
TRBJ1-6,NA,NA,TRBV5-1,CASSEIIGNSPLHF,TGCGCCAGCAGCGAAATAATCGGGAATTCACCCCTCCACTTT
TRBJ2-7,NA,few,TRBV4-2,CASSQDKGAGRYEQYF,TGTGCCAGCAGCCAAGATAAGGGGGCAGGGAGGTACGAGCAGTACTTC
TRBJ1-1,NA,NA,TRBV7-9,CASSSQTGAEAFF,TGTGCCAGCAGCTCGCAGACAGGAGCCGAAGCTTTCTTT
TRBJ1-5,TRBD1,once,TRBV6-5,CASSRDRNNQPQHF,TGTGCCAGCAGTAGGGACAGAAACAATCAGCCCCAGCATTTT
TRBJ2-5,TRBD2,NA,TRBV11-1,CASSPPGGRAETQYF,TGTGCCAGCAGCCCTCCGGGCGGGAGGGCAGAGACCCAGTACTTC
TRBJ2-1,TRBD2,NA,TRBV2,CASSKTSGNYEQFF,TGTGCCAGCAGTAAGACTAGCGGGAACTATGAGCAGTTCTTC
TRBJ2-5,NA,NA,TRBV18,CASSPSGRETQYF,TGTGCCAGCTCACCAAGCGGGCGAGAGACCCAGTACTTC
TRBJ2-3,TRBD1,NA,TRBV9,CASSVAGRVTGGRTDTQYF,TGTGCCAGCAGCGTAGCGGGGAGGGTGACAGGGGGTAGGACAGATACGCAGTATTTT
TRBJ2-3,TRBD2,NA,TRBV6-2/TRBV6-3,CASSLLAGSVDTQYF,TGTGCCAGCAGTCTACTAGCGGGGAGTGTAGATACGCAGTATTTT
TRBJ1-1,NA,NA,TRBV5-1,CASGPTERRQHTEAFF,TGCGCCAGCGGCCCCACCGAGAGGCGGCAACACACTGAAGCTTTCTTT
TRBJ1-3,TRBD1,NA,TRBV4-1,CASSPREQGASKNTIYF,TGCGCCAGCAGCCCCAGGGAACAGGGGGCGTCCAAGAACACCATATATTTT
TRBJ2-1,TRBD2,NA,TRBV3-1/TRBV3-2,CASSLSGRTDLFGVFF,TGTGCCAGCAGCCTTAGCGGGAGGACCGACCTCTTTGGGGTGTTCTTC
TRBJ2-2,NA,NA,TRBV7-2,CASSSRWGRGAGELFF,TGTGCCAGCAGCAGCCGGTGGGGCCGCGGGGCCGGGGAGCTGTTTTTT
TRBJ1-2,TRBD1,once,TRBV19,CASSIIGTGYGYTF,TGTGCCAGTAGTATCATTGGGACAGGCTACGGCTACACCTTC
TRBJ1-1,NA,NA,TRBV30,CAWSVLSEAFF,TGTGCCTGGAGTGTACTATCTGAAGCTTTCTTT
TRBJ2-7,NA,few,TRBV12-3/TRBV12-4,CASSRRDEGEQYF,TGTGCCAGTTCCAGGCGGGATGAGGGCGAGCAGTACTTC
TRBJ1-2,TRBD1,NA,TRBV3-1/TRBV3-2,CASSPMGQGFFNYGYTF,TGTGCCAGCAGCCCCATGGGACAGGGTTTCTTTAACTATGGCTACACCTTC
TRBJ2-5,NA,few,TRBV5-1,CASSLDGSGETQYF,TGCGCCAGCAGCTTGGACGGGTCCGGGGAGACCCAGTACTTC
TRBJ2-3,TRBD2,few,TRBV7-2,CASSLAAGGNTDTQYF,TGTGCCAGCAGCTTAGCGGCGGGAGGGAACACAGATACGCAGTATTTT
TRBJ1-2,NA,once,TRBV2,CASSKDSNYGYTF,TGTGCCAGCAGTAAGGACAGTAACTATGGCTACACCTTC
TRBJ2-2,TRBD1,NA,TRBV5-5,CASRGPDRVGELFF,TGTGCCAGCAGAGGACCGGACAGGGTCGGGGAGCTGTTTTTT
TRBJ2-3,TRBD2,NA,TRBV5-1,CASSLALAGGDDTQYF,TGCGCCAGCAGCTTGGCGTTAGCGGGAGGCGATGATACGCAGTATTTT
TRBJ1-2,NA,once,TRBV7-3,CASSLTGSGSGYYGYTF,TGTGCCAGCAGCTTAACGGGATCGGGATCCGGTTACTATGGCTACACCTTC
TRBJ2-7,TRBD2,NA,TRBV18,CASSRASGGSHSYEQYF,TGTGCCAGCTCACGGGCTAGCGGGGGGTCTCACTCCTACGAGCAGTACTTC
TRBJ1-6,NA,NA,TRBV15,CATSRDQGSPLHF,TGTGCCACCAGCAGAGACCAGGGATCACCCCTCCACTTT
TRBJ2-1,TRBD1,NA,TRBV9,CASSVWDRSFGDNEQFF,TGTGCCAGCAGCGTCTGGGACAGGTCATTCGGCGACAATGAGCAGTTCTTC
TRBJ2-1,TRBD1,NA,TRBV11-2,CASSQAGTGYYEQFF,TGTGCCAGCAGCCAGGCCGGGACAGGGTATTATGAGCAGTTCTTC
TRBJ1-5,TRBD1,NA,TRBV3-1/TRBV3-2,CASSQAGGGPNQPQHF,TGTGCCAGCAGCCAAGCGGGAGGGGGCCCGAATCAGCCCCAGCATTTT
TRBJ2-7,NA,NA,TRBV4-1,CASSQGSYHEQYF,TGCGCCAGCAGCCAGGGCTCTTACCACGAGCAGTACTTC
TRBJ2-7,NA,NA,TRBV11-2,CASSHLADEQYF,TGTGCCAGCAGCCACTTAGCGGACGAGCAGTACTTC
TRBJ1-1,TRBD1,NA,TRBV7-2,CASRRQGDRGTEAFF,TGTGCCAGCAGGAGACAGGGGGACAGGGGCACTGAAGCTTTCTTT
TRBJ1-1,TRBD1,NA,TRBV6-5,CASRGTVRGTEAFF,TGTGCCAGCAGGGGGACAGTTAGAGGAACTGAAGCTTTCTTT
TRBJ2-7,NA,NA,TRBV7-2,CASSEIQGNEQYF,TGTGCCAGCAGCGAGATACAGGGTAACGAGCAGTACTTC
TRBJ1-2,NA,NA,TRBV6-5,CASLQEGTTGYTF,TGTGCCAGCCTACAGGAGGGGACTACTGGCTACACCTTC
TRBJ2-1,NA,once,TRBV6-5,CASRHGSGEQFF,TGTGCCAGCAGACACGGATCAGGTGAGCAGTTCTTC
TRBJ1-4,NA,NA,TRBV5-3,CARSLTGTLGYATNEKLFF,TGTGCCAGAAGCTTGACAGGGACCTTAGGGTATGCAACTAATGAAAAACTGTTTTTT
TRBJ2-3,NA,NA,TRBV28,CASKDSLGTDTQYF,TGTGCCAGCAAGGACTCTTTGGGCACAGATACGCAGTATTTT
TRBJ1-6,NA,NA,TRBV10-3,CAISESSDYSSYNSPLHF,TGTGCCATCAGTGAGTCTTCAGATTACAGCTCCTATAATTCACCCCTCCACTTT
TRBJ1-5,NA,NA,TRBV5-6,CASSLRGSNQPQHF,TGTGCCAGCAGCTTGAGGGGTAGCAATCAGCCCCAGCATTTT